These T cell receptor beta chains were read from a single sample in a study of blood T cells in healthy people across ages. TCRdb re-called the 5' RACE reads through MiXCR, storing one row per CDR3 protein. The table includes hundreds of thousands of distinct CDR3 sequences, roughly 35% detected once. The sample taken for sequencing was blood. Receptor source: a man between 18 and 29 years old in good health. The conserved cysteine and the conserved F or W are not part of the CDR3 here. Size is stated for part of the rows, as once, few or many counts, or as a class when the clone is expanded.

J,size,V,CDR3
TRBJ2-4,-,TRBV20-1,SARRSRGGKNIQY
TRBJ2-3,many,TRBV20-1,SARVVTSGGAITQY
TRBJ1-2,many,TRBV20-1,SAREEGGYGYT
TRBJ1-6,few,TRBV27,ASSIIPTRHPLH
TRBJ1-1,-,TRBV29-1,SGILGGTEAF
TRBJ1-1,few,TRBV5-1,ASSLAGRHTEAF
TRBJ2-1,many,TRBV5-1,ASTPGGVSYNEQF
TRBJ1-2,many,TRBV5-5,ASSAGPNYGYT
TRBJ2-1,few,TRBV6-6,ASSRLEYNEQF
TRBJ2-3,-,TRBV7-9,ASSCGLEATDTQY
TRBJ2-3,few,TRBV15,ATSRRTSSTDTQY
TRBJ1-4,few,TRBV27,ASSVRRNEKLF
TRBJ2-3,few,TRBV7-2,ASSTRAGASTDTQY
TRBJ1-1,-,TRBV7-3,ASSPTGDLAEAF
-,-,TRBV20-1,SARPLGRENNEQY
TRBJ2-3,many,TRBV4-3,ASSQDRGVGPEQDTQY
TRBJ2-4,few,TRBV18,ASSPLKLAKNIQY
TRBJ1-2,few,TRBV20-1,SARDPTRGGYT
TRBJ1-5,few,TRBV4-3,ASSQDAGNGQPQH
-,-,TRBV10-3,AISESDSRKETQF
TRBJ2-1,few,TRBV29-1,SVEVWDSSYNEQF
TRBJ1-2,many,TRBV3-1,ASSQESGYT
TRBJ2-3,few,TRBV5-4,ASSLGTSGPLHTQY
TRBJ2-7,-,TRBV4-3,ASSQRGTESYEQY
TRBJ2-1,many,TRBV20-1,SASDEAGVSDNEQF
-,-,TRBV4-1,ASSQTAGVENIQY
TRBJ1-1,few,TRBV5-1,ASSLATGGRTEAF
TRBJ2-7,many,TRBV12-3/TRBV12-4,ASSTGTSGGRIEQY
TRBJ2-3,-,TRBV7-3,ASSQGDRGPDAQY
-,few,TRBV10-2,ASTTGYEQY
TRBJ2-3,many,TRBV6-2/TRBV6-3,ASSYHADTQY
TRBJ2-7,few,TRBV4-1,ASSQIGTDSYEQY
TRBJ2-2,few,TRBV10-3,AIMKTSGGLGELF
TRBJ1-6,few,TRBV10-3,AITPRGNSPLH
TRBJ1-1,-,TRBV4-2,ASSQEGGGPTEAF
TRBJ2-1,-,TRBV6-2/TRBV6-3,ASRGAGRSYNEQF
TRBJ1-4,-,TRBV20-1,SARPVRDEKLF
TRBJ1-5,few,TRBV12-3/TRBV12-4,ASSSYGDNQPQH
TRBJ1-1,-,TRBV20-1,SVSQGVEAF
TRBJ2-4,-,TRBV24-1,ATSDPVGVRGKNIQY
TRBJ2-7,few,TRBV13,ASSPGQGGYNEQY
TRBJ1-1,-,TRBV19,ASSISRGSGTEAF